One T cell receptor beta chain is described in this entry. Its antigen is still unknown. This may be a read error, as it is one base from a much larger clone. The data belong to a study of shared clonotypes between healthy human individuals. Study observations and caveats: Only a few donors were included, so the genetic and exposure-history diversity represented was limited. Across a handful of donors, naive CD4 shared around 5.1%, naive CD8 3.5% to 4%, memory CD4 2% to 2.5%, memory CD8 0.4% to 0.5%.

Naive CD8 cells comprised CD45RO-negative, CCR7-positively selected cells, excluding terminally differentiated effector memory CD45RA+ cells. Investigators spread the genomic DNA of each subset evenly over several immunoSEQ plates. DNA at 150 to 250 ng, roughly 27,000 T cell genomes, went into sorted-subset replicate PCRs. Using immunoSEQ multiplex PCR, the repertoire was profiled, and TCRdb retains in-frame clones only, with some absent. Of 550,000 to 750,000 clones in the sample, 90% to 95% were seen once. The CDR3 loop spans 11 amino acids. CDR1 and CDR2 (germline): SEHNR, FQNEAQ (reference sequence). Trimming removed 2 bases from V and 7 bases from J, with 2 bases in between.

This TCR came from a man younger than 40 in good health. V and J are TRBV7-9 and TRBJ2-2; unclear D gene. Sequencing was performed on naive CD8+ T cells sorted from blood. The CDR3 DNA sequence: TGTGCCAGCAGCTTAATCGGGGAGCTGTTTTTT. Protein sequence: CASSLIGELFF.